Listed here are 27 T cell receptor beta chains from one sample, sequenced in a study of long-term antiretroviral therapy in people with HIV. A v3.0 immunoSEQ assay was performed at survey level. Clones were sequenced by immunoSEQ multiplex PCR, and TCRdb holds only the in-frame ones, with some missing. The sample lists roughly 16,000 clones; over 75% were seen once. The sample in question was unsorted PBMCs, obtained 0.3 years after starting antiretroviral therapy. The receptors were sampled from a young man with HIV.

This clone was counted a single time. The chain joins TRBV27 to TRBJ1-6; D unclear. Germline V gene lookup returns CDR1 MNHEY and CDR2 SMNVEV (reference sequence). Trimming removed 5 bases at V and 10 bases at J, with 9 bases between. The CDR3 is 12 amino acids. CDR3 coding DNA: TGTGCCAGCAGTGTGCTCAACTCACCCCTCCACTTT. Translated, it gives CASSVLNSPLHF.

This clone came up once. The chain employs TRBV7-9 and TRBJ2-3; D is unclear. Germline V CDR1 and CDR2: SEHNR, FQNEAQ (reference sequence). This CDR3 spans 15 amino acids. V dropped 7 bases and J dropped 2 bases, with 16 bases sitting between them. Here the CDR3 reads CASTTGAGNTDTQYF. CDR3 sequence (DNA): TGTGCCAGCACCACCGGAGCAGGCAACACAGATACGCAGTATTTT.

The gene calls are TRBV7-9 and TRBJ1-3; the D is unclear. The CDR3 covers 15 residues. V lost 5 bases and J 7 bases, leaving 18 bases between the germline ends. CDR1 and CDR2 (germline): SEHNR, FQNEAQ (reference sequence). The CDR3 is CASSPTGSLGNTIYF. Here the CDR3 DNA reads TGTGCCAGCAGCCCAACCGGGTCTTTAGGGAACACCATATATTTT.

V usage is TRBV5-1 and J usage is TRBJ2-7, with D possibly being TRBD1 (5 bases). Trimming left V 2 bases short and J 5 bases short, with 17 bases between. CDR1 is SGHRS and CDR2 is YFSETQ in the germline V gene. The CDR3 length is 15 residues. The CDR3 is CASSFVSGAQDEQYV. The CDR3 coding sequence is TGCGCCAGCAGCTTTGTCTCTGGGGCTCAGGACGAGCAGTACGTC.

The chain combines TRBV13 with TRBJ2-5; maybe TRBD1 (6 bases). Looked up from germline, CDR1 is PRHDT and CDR2 is FYEKMQ (reference sequence). The V gene lost 7 bases and the J gene lost 1 base, with 16 bases spanning the gap. The CDR3 is 15 residues long. The CDR3: CASNEAGESQETQYF. CDR3 sequence (DNA): TGTGCCAGCAACGAGGCAGGGGAATCCCAAGAGACCCAGTACTTC.

This clone was counted a single time. V is TRBV27 and J is TRBJ2-7; D unclear. The V and J ends lost 2 bases and 3 bases respectively, with 8 bases between them. This CDR3 region has 13 residues. Germline V lookup: CDR1 MNHEY, CDR2 SMNVEV (reference sequence). In DNA form, the CDR3 reads TGTGCCAGCAGTTTAAGGAACAACTACGAGCAGTACTTC. Protein sequence: CASSLRNNYEQYF.

This chain joins TRBV5-1 and TRBJ2-7; D is unresolved. The CDR3 covers 11 residues. Germline lookup yields CDR1 SGHRS and CDR2 YFSETQ. Trimming shortened V by 3 bases and J by 4 bases, and 5 bases separated the two germline ends. CDR3 coding DNA: TGCGCCAGCAGCTGGGGTTACGAGCAGTACTTC. Translating gives CASSWGYEQYF.

The V call is TRBV9, the J call TRBJ1-2, with TRBD1 identical over 7 bases. The CDR3 extends over 15 amino acids. After removal of 3 bases from V and 11 bases from J, the junction contained 16 bases not matched to a gene. Germline V gives CDR1 SGDLS, CDR2 YYNGEE. Here the CDR3 reads CASSDRPWDSHEYTF. CDR3 nucleotides: TGTGCCAGCAGCGATCGTCCATGGGACAGCCACGAATACACCTTC.

The chain combines TRBV27 with TRBJ1-5, with D possibly TRBD1 on 5 matching bases. V lost 6 bases and J lost 5, with 11 bases in between. Looked up from germline, CDR1 is MNHEY and CDR2 is SMNVEV (reference sequence). This CDR3 has 13 residues. The CDR3 region is CASRAQGYQPQHF. DNA of the CDR3: TGTGCCAGCAGGGCCCAGGGTTATCAGCCCCAGCATTTT.

The CDR3 reads CASSLDRTGGSQETQYF. The CDR3 DNA is TGTGCCAGCAGCTTAGACAGGACTGGGGGTTCCCAAGAGACCCAGTACTTC. The chain employs TRBV11-2 and TRBJ2-5, with D perhaps given as TRBD1 or TRBD2 (5 bases each). Per the germline V gene, CDR1 is SGHAT and CDR2 is FQNNGV. The germline V and J ends were trimmed by 0 bases and 1 base, with 15 bases remaining between them. The CDR3 consists of 17 residues.

The chain joins TRBV14 to TRBJ2-2, with D hard to call. Per the germline V gene, CDR1 is SGHDN and CDR2 is FVKESK. V was pared by 2 bases and J by 5 bases, with 9 bases between. The CDR3 length is 14 residues. CDR3 sequence (DNA): TGTGCCAGCAGCCAATTTCAAGGGACCGGGGAGCTGTTTTTT. Its translation is CASSQFQGTGELFF.

This rearrangement joins TRBV6-5 to TRBJ1-2, with TRBD1 matching over 7 bases. The length of the CDR3 is 11 residues. The germline gives CDR1 MNHEY, CDR2 SVGAGI. The V segment lost 5 bases and the J segment 9 bases; nucleotides outside the gene matches: 3. The CDR3 bases are TGTGCCAGCAGTAAGGGACAGAGCTACACCTTC. Amino acid sequence: CASSKGQSYTF.

The table lists this clone with a count of one. The genes are TRBV6-6 and TRBJ2-7, with 9 bases matching TRBD1. Trimming removed 5 bases from V and 12 bases from J; junction bases left unmatched: 5. The CDR3 extends over 11 amino acids. CDR1 is MNHNY and CDR2 is SVGAGI in the germline V gene (reference sequence). The CDR3, as DNA: TGTGCCAGCAGTAATGGACAGGGGACGTACTTC. Its translation: CASSNGQGTYF.

CDR3: CASSFRAGYGYTF. In DNA, the CDR3 is TGTGCCAGCAGTTTTAGGGCCGGCTATGGCTACACCTTC. The J gene is TRBJ1-2, the V gene TRBV27, with D uncertain. The CDR3 has 13 amino acids. V was pared by 3 bases and J by 4 bases, with 9 bases between. Germline CDR1 is MNHEY and CDR2 is SMNVEV (reference sequence).

The J gene is TRBJ2-3, the V gene TRBV7-9; 7 nucleotides agree with TRBD2. The CDR3 runs to 15 residues. Per germline, CDR1 SEHNR and CDR2 FQNEAQ (reference sequence). V dropped 2 bases and J dropped 3; count of bases not matched to a gene: 5. The CDR3 sequence: CASSLSGLVTDTQYF. For the CDR3, the DNA is TGTGCCAGCAGCTTAAGCGGACTAGTTACAGATACGCAGTATTTT. Variable domain in full (rest from reference TRBV7-9 and TRBJ2-3): DTGVSQNPRHKITKRGQNVTFRCDPISEHNRLYWYRQTLGQGPEFLTYFQNEAQLEKSRLLSDRFSAERPKGSFSTLEIQRTEQGDSAMYLCASSLSGLVTDTQYFGPGTRLTVL.

This chain joins TRBV27 and TRBJ1-2; D ambiguous. From germline, CDR1 is MNHEY and CDR2 SMNVEV (reference sequence). This CDR3 contains 14 residues. Trimming stripped 0 bases from V and 2 bases from J, with 7 bases between. The CDR3 loop reads CASSLSAGNYGYTF. The CDR3 coding sequence is TGTGCCAGCAGTTTATCGGCGGGGAACTATGGCTACACCTTC.

This chain links TRBV18 with TRBJ2-7, with 12 bases identical to TRBD2. The V gene's germline CDR1 is KGHSH and CDR2 LQKENI. V shed 3 bases and J 6 bases; nucleotides not matched to a gene: 9. The CDR3 consists of 16 residues. Written as DNA, the CDR3 is TGTGCCAGCTCACCGCCCTCCCTAGCGGGGGGGCTCGAGCAGTACTTC. Protein sequence: CASSPPSLAGGLEQYF.

In its sample, this clone was seen a few times. The chain combines TRBV6-1 with TRBJ1-6; D ambiguous. Per the germline V gene, CDR1 is MNHNS and CDR2 is SASEGT. The CDR3 runs 15 residues. V was clipped by 2 bases and J by 7 bases, with 12 bases between them. The CDR3 protein is CASSERAEKNSPLHF. The CDR3 nucleotides are TGTGCCAGCAGTGAACGGGCGGAGAAGAATTCACCCCTCCACTTT.

V usage is TRBV21-1 and J usage is TRBJ1-1. TRBV21-1 is tagged as a pseudogene. The CDR3 extends over 16 amino acids. This CDR3 reads CASSSTLSHREPEAFF. In nucleotides, the CDR3 is TGTGCCAGCAGCTCGACCCTGTCCCACCGAGAGCCAGAAGCTTTCTTT.

This chain connects TRBV7-6 to TRBJ2-7; possibly TRBD1 or TRBD2 for D (5 bases each). The CDR3 runs 15 residues. Per the germline V gene, CDR1 is SGHVS and CDR2 is FNYEAQ. Trimming removed 5 bases at V and 2 bases at J, with 16 bases between. Here the CDR3 DNA reads TGTGCCAGCAGCGACCCGGGACGGGGAACCTACGAGCAGTACTTC. Translated, it gives CASSDPGRGTYEQYF.

The chain carries TRBV2 and TRBJ2-3; 7 bases fit TRBD2. Germline lookup yields CDR1 SNHLY and CDR2 FYNNEI. The CDR3 contains 17 residues. Trimming took 4 bases from V and 4 from J; bases not matched to a gene: 14. This CDR3 is CASSGVSGLAAPDTQYF. The CDR3 DNA reads as TGTGCCAGCAGTGGGGTGTCCGGGCTAGCGGCCCCAGATACGCAGTATTTT.

The rearrangement links TRBV7-2 to TRBJ1-1; no firm D call. The CDR3 totals 15 residues. Germline lookup yields CDR1 SGHTA and CDR2 FQGNSA. Trimming removed 6 bases at V and 0 bases at J, with 14 bases between. The CDR3 DNA reads TGTGCCAGCAGATTCGTACTGGGATTGAACACTGAAGCTTTCTTT. This encodes CASRFVLGLNTEAFF.

The chain is built from TRBV13 and TRBJ1-2; TRBD1 is a possible D gene (5 bases). Germline CDR1 PRHDT, CDR2 FYEKMQ (reference sequence). Trimming stripped 1 base from V and 0 bases from J, with 9 bases between. CDR3 length: 15 residues. CDR3 sequence reads: CASSLEAGPNYGYTF. In DNA, the CDR3 is TGTGCCAGCAGCTTAGAGGCAGGGCCTAACTATGGCTACACCTTC.

The V call is TRBV2, the J call TRBJ1-6; no clear D. Germline lookup yields CDR1 SNHLY and CDR2 FYNNEI. This CDR3 comprises 15 residues. Trimming took off 1 base at V and 5 bases at J, with 9 bases between the two ends. Here the CDR3 reads CASSEGPADNSPLHF. For the CDR3, the DNA is TGTGCCAGCAGTGAAGGGCCCGCCGATAATTCACCCCTCCACTTT.

This rearrangement joins TRBV4-1 to TRBJ2-1; TRBD2 matches at 11 bases. With 7 bases clipped from V and 7 bases from J, the junction kept 9 bases outside the gene matches. The germline gives CDR1 MGHRA, CDR2 YSYEKL. The CDR3 is 15 amino acids. CDR3 sequence reads: CASNTLAGGLNEQFF. The CDR3, as DNA: TGCGCCAGCAACACCCTAGCGGGGGGATTGAATGAGCAGTTCTTC.

This chain connects TRBV10-2 to TRBJ2-2; maybe TRBD1 (5 bases). Germline V gene sequence: CDR1 WSHSY, CDR2 SAAADI. V shed 3 bases and J shed 4 bases, with 24 bases lying between them. This CDR3 is 19 amino acids long. CDR3 amino acids: CASSESAGWYRGFTGELFF. The CDR3 DNA sequence: TGCGCCAGCAGTGAATCGGCAGGGTGGTATCGTGGGTTCACCGGGGAGCTGTTTTTT.

V gene TRBV7-9 combines with J gene TRBJ2-3; D is perhaps TRBD1 or TRBD2 (5 bases each). CDR1 SEHNR and CDR2 FQNEAQ come from the germline V gene (reference sequence). CDR3 length: 14 residues. The germline V and J ends were trimmed by 7 bases and 0 bases, with 11 bases remaining between them. This CDR3 is CASIVGTSTDTQYF. In DNA, the CDR3 is TGTGCCAGCATCGTAGGGACGAGCACAGATACGCAGTATTTT.